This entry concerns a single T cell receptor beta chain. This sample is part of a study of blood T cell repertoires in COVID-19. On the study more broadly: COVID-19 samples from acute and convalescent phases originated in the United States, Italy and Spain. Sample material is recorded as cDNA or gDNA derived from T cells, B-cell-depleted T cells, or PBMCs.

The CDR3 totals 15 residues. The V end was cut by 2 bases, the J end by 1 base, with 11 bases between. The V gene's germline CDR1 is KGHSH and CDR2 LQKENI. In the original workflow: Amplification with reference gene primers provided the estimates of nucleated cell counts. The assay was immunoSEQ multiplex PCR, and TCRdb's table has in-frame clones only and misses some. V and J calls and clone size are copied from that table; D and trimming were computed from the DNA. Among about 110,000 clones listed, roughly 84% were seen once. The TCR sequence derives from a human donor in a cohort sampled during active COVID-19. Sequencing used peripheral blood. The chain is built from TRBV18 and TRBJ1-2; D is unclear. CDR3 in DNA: TGTGCCAGCTCACCAAGGGCAGCGGTTAACTATGGCTACACCTTC. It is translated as CASSPRAAVNYGYTF.